Below are 17 T cell receptor beta chains sequenced from a single sample in a study of blood T cell repertoires in COVID-19. Clones were sequenced by immunoSEQ multiplex PCR, and TCRdb holds only the in-frame ones, with some missing. There are about 340,000 clones in the sample; roughly 86% occur only once, and 7% to 8% lies in the top ten. Sample: peripheral blood. The receptors were gathered from a woman aged 65 to 85 with COVID-19, enrolled during active disease.

This clone was observed a few times. This chain connects TRBV9 to TRBJ2-7, with D possibly being TRBD1 (6 bases). Trimming stripped 0 bases from V and 3 bases from J, with 10 bases between. The CDR3 contains 14 residues. Germline-derived CDR1 and CDR2 are SGDLS and YYNGEE. The CDR3 region has the DNA TGTGCCAGCAGCGTAGGTTGGGACAACTACGAGCAGTACTTC. Its protein product is CASSVGWDNYEQYF.

The chain links TRBV5-4 to TRBJ1-2, with 7 positions matching TRBD1. There are 15 residues in the CDR3. Germline loops: CDR1 SGHNT, CDR2 YYREEE (reference sequence). V shed 4 bases, J shed 3 bases, and the junction held 9 bases outside the gene matches. This CDR3 reads CASSPRTGLDYGYTF. CDR3 DNA sequence: TGTGCCAGCAGCCCGCGGACAGGTTTAGACTATGGCTACACCTTC.

This chain connects TRBV5-6 to TRBJ2-2; no definite D call. CDR1 and CDR2 from the germline V gene are SGHDT and YYEEEE. The CDR3 spans 14 residues. V lost 1 base and J lost 3, with 7 bases in between. The CDR3 DNA reads as TGTGCCAGCAGCTTGTACCAGTACACCGGGGAGCTGTTTTTT. It specifies CASSLYQYTGELFF.

The CDR3 loop reads CASGDRENTEAFF. CDR3 coding DNA: TGTGCCTCTGGGGACAGGGAGAACACTGAAGCTTTCTTT. This rearrangement joins TRBV4-2 to TRBJ1-1, with 9 bases that match TRBD1. Germline V gene data show CDR1 as LGHNA and CDR2 as YNFKEQ. The CDR3 has 13 amino acids. J was trimmed by 1 base and V by 11 bases; bases with no gene match: 5.

This chain joins TRBV7-2 and TRBJ2-3; TRBD2 matches 7 bases. Per the germline V gene, CDR1 is SGHTA and CDR2 is FQGNSA. The CDR3 runs to 15 residues. The junction had 2 bases not matched to a gene; V was cut back by 1 base and J by 1 base. CDR3 nucleotides: TGTGCCAGCAGCTTAGAAGCGGGGCGCACAGATACGCAGTATTTT. The encoded protein is CASSLEAGRTDTQYF.

This clone is a singleton in its sample. J is TRBJ2-7 and V is TRBV11-2; 9 nucleotides line up with TRBD2. Unmatched junction bases numbered 24, after V lost 7 bases and J lost 8 bases. The CDR3 contains 18 residues. Germline loops: CDR1 SGHAT, CDR2 FQNNGV. The CDR3 is CASTPVGAGGGGSRKQYF. In nucleotides, the CDR3 is TGTGCCAGCACCCCGGTGGGAGCGGGGGGTGGGGGAAGCAGGAAGCAGTACTTC.

The sample holds a few counts of this clone. The rearrangement joins TRBV30 to TRBJ1-5, with D hard to call. The CDR3 sequence is 14 residues long. Germline CDR1 reads GTSNPN; CDR2 reads SVGIG (reference sequence). V lost 0 bases and J 5 bases, leaving 11 bases between the germline ends. CDR3 loop: CAWSVHSGYQPQHF. The CDR3 coding sequence is TGTGCCTGGAGTGTACACTCGGGGTATCAGCCCCAGCATTTT.

The V gene is TRBV4-1, the J gene TRBJ1-1; the D is unclear. The CDR3 runs to 15 residues. V was cut by 1 base and J by 0 bases, with 9 bases left in between. CDR1 is MGHRA, CDR2 YSYEKL, per germline. DNA for the CDR3: TGCGCCAGCAGCCAAGGCCCCACATTGAACACTGAAGCTTTCTTT. Protein: CASSQGPTLNTEAFF.

The chain joins TRBV30 to TRBJ1-3; D is unresolved. This CDR3 has 13 amino acids. The germline CDR1 and CDR2 sequences are GTSNPN and SVGIG (reference sequence). V was clipped by 8 bases and J by 8 bases, with 19 bases between them. The CDR3 region is CAMTGIPRDTIYF. The DNA of the CDR3 is TGTGCCATGACCGGGATTCCTCGGGACACCATATATTTT.

This clone was picked up one time. V gene TRBV9 combines with J gene TRBJ2-5, with a weak D call TRBD1 (7 bases). Germline CDR1 SGDLS, CDR2 YYNGEE. With 3 bases removed from V and 1 base from J, the gap between germline ends came to 13 bases. CDR3 size: 15 residues. The CDR3 nucleotides are TGTGCCAGCAGCGCCGAGCAGGGGGGCCAAGAGACCCAGTACTTC. Protein product: CASSAEQGGQETQYF.

This clone turned up a few times. The CDR3 DNA sequence: TGTGCCAGCAGCGACAGCGACAGGGTCGGCGAGCAGTACTTC. It codes for CASSDSDRVGEQYF. This chain uses TRBV7-9 with TRBJ2-7, with 7 bases lining up with TRBD1. This CDR3 region has 14 residues. V trimming: 5 bases; J trimming: 6 bases; junction bases outside the gene matches: 10. CDR1 and CDR2 from the germline V gene are SEHNR and FQNEAQ (reference sequence).

The chain is built from TRBV19 and TRBJ1-1; a weak D match, TRBD1 (5 bases). V gave up 6 bases and J gave up 5 bases, with 16 bases separating them. Germline V gene lookup returns CDR1 LNHDA and CDR2 SQIVND (reference sequence). This CDR3 spans 14 amino acids. The CDR3 reads CASSRPEGRTEAFF. As DNA, the CDR3 is TGTGCCAGTAGCAGACCGGAGGGGCGGACTGAAGCTTTCTTT. The full variable domain, with the rest looked up from reference TRBV19 and TRBJ1-1, is DGGITQSPKYLFRKEGQNVTLSCEQNLNHDAMYWYRQDPGQGLRLIYYSQIVNDFQKGDIAEGYSVSREKKESFPLTVTSAQKNPTAFYLCASSRPEGRTEAFFGQGTRLTVV.

J is TRBJ2-7 and V is TRBV6-5, with TRBD2 matching 7 bases. The CDR3 extends over 15 amino acids. The germline CDR1 and CDR2 sequences are MNHEY and SVGAGI. The V and J ends lost 6 bases and 1 base, in that order; junction bases with no gene match: 9. The CDR3 spells CASSSQRDGSYEQYF. DNA for the CDR3: TGTGCCAGCAGCTCCCAGCGGGACGGGTCCTACGAGCAGTACTTC.

This clone was seen only a few times. The rearrangement joins TRBV5-1 to TRBJ1-1; TRBD1 agrees at 9 bases. From germline, CDR1 is SGHRS and CDR2 YFSETQ. This CDR3 is built from 12 residues. V trimming: 4 bases; J trimming: 10 bases; junction bases outside the gene matches: 5. For the CDR3, the DNA is TGCGCCAGCAGCGGGGGACAGGGACGAGCTTTCTTT. It yields the protein CASSGGQGRAFF.

This clone was detected only once. The chain uses TRBV9 and TRBJ2-2; 8 positions agree with TRBD2. The CDR3 extends over 16 amino acids. V gave up 6 bases and J gave up 3 bases; unmatched junction bases: 10. The germline V gene encodes CDR1 SGDLS and CDR2 YYNGEE. CDR3 protein: CASTGPAGGHTGELFF. The CDR3 DNA sequence: TGTGCCAGCACGGGCCCCGCGGGGGGTCACACCGGGGAGCTGTTTTTT.

The V and J genes are TRBV7-2 and TRBJ2-7, with 9 bases identical to TRBD1. This CDR3 has 14 residues. V dropped 4 bases and J dropped 5; count of bases not matched to a gene: 6. Germline V CDR1 and CDR2: SGHTA, FQGNSA. For the CDR3, the DNA is TGTGCCAGCAGCTCCCAGGGACAGGGAAACGAGCAGTACTTC. Amino acid sequence: CASSSQGQGNEQYF.

The gene calls are TRBV19 and TRBJ2-1; D perhaps matches TRBD2 (5 bases). The CDR3 sequence is 13 residues long. CDR1 and CDR2 from the germline V gene are LNHDA and SQIVND (reference sequence). The V gene lost 6 bases and the J gene lost 8 bases, with 14 bases spanning the gap. The DNA of the CDR3 is TGTGCCAGTAGGCCCCCTCTGAGGGATGAGCAGTTCTTC. Its protein product is CASRPPLRDEQFF. The full variable domain, rest sourced from reference TRBV19 and TRBJ2-1, is DGGITQSPKYLFRKEGQNVTLSCEQNLNHDAMYWYRQDPGQGLRLIYYSQIVNDFQKGDIAEGYSVSREKKESFPLTVTSAQKNPTAFYLCASRPPLRDEQFFGPGTRLTVL.